This T cell receptor (beta chain) originates from a study of blood T cell repertoires in COVID-19. Study background: T cells, B-cell-depleted T cells, or PBMCs provided the cDNA or gDNA that served as material.

In the authors' methods: Reference gene primer amplification gave nucleated cell count estimates. Repertoires were generated with immunoSEQ multiplex PCR, while TCRdb's copy carries only in-frame clones and drops some. From that table come the V and J calls and clone size; the DNA was used to work out D and trimming. The repertoire holds about 130,000 clones, with 79% as singletons. V dropped 0 bases and J dropped 1; count of bases not matched to a gene: 7. This CDR3 is 19 amino acids long. Sequencing was performed on peripheral blood. The V and J genes are TRBV5-3 and TRBJ2-1; 13 positions match TRBD2. TRBV5-3 is labeled an ORF, and its function is uncertain. The sequence was collected from a man aged 35 to 55 with active or convalescent COVID-19. CDR3 DNA: TGTGCCAGAAGCTTGGAGTGGGGACTAGCGGGGAAGTCCTACAATGAGCAGTTCTTC. This sequence encodes CARSLEWGLAGKSYNEQFF.